What follows is one TCR beta chain and its context. There are 16 residues in the CDR3. The sample comes from a study of blood T cell repertoires in COVID-19. The method was immunoSEQ multiplex PCR; TCRdb's version includes in-frame clones alone and lacks a portion of them. Of some 200,000 clones listed, about 80% were seen once; the top ten hold 4.5% to 6.5%. Sequenced sample: PBMCs or T cells enriched from blood (not recorded which). This clonotype originated in a woman aged 55 to 70 with acute COVID-19. The gene calls are TRBV21-1 and TRBJ2-3; the D call in the table, TRBD2, was not verified against the DNA. TRBV21-1 is an annotated pseudogene. This CDR3 reads CASSIGTSGRGDTQYF. The CDR3 DNA is TGTGCCAGCAGCATCGGGACTAGCGGGAGAGGTGATACGCAGTATTTT.